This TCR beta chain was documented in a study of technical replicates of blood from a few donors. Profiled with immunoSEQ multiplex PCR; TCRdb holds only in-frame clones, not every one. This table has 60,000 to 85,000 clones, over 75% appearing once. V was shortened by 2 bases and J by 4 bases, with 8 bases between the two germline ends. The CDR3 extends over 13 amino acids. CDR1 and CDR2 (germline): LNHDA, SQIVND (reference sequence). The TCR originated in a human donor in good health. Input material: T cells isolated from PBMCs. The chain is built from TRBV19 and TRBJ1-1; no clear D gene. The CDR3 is CASSITVGTEAFF. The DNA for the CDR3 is TGTGCCAGTAGTATAACAGTGGGCACTGAAGCTTTCTTT.